This entry lists 24 T cell receptor beta chains sequenced from one sample in a study of T cells in Graves' hyperthyroidism and ophthalmopathy. What was amplified from RNA transcripts were TCR beta CDR3 regions. HTBI primers were the set used in a first-round RT-PCR of the TCR CDR3. In TCRdb, the multiplex PCR reads were re-called with MiXCR into one record per CDR3 protein. The sample includes hundreds of thousands of distinct CDR3 sequences, less than 45% of them seen just once. The sample consisted of peripheral blood or thyroid tissue (not recorded which). The receptor source for this set is an adult man with Graves' disease, either hyperthyroidism or ophthalmopathy (not recorded which).

As for this clonotype: Given a much more abundant clone one base away, this may be a read error. The chain uses TRBV7-9 and TRBJ2-5; D might be TRBD2 (6 bases). Trimming stripped 1 base from V and 4 bases from J, with 13 bases between. Germline V gene data show CDR1 as SEHNR and CDR2 as FQNEAQ (reference sequence). The CDR3 consists of 15 residues. The CDR3 coding sequence is TGTGCCAGCAGCTTAGGGGCGGGAATCGCAGAGACCCAGTACTTC. It is translated as CASSLGAGIAETQYF.

The chain's CDR3 is CATSDWGPGETQYF. The CDR3 DNA is TGTGCCACCAGTGATTGGGGGCCGGGAGAGACCCAGTACTTC. The chain employs TRBV24-1 and TRBJ2-5; weak D call: TRBD1 (6 bases). CDR1 is KGHDR, CDR2 SFDVKD, per germline. The CDR3 is made up of 14 amino acids. V was shortened by 2 bases and J by 4 bases, with 10 bases between the two germline ends.

The chain is built from TRBV24-1 and TRBJ1-3; possible D gene TRBD1, 6 bases. The CDR3 totals 10 residues. Trimming pared 4 bases from V and 12 bases from J, leaving 6 bases between. The germline V gene encodes CDR1 KGHDR and CDR2 SFDVKD. CDR3 in amino acids: CATSEDSIYF. CDR3 in DNA: TGTGCCACCAGTGAGGACAGCATATATTTT.

This sequence joins TRBV10-3 and TRBJ1-4; 7 bases are shared with TRBD1. The J segment lost 7 bases and the V segment lost 8 bases, leaving 10 bases of the junction unmatched. The germline V gene encodes CDR1 ENHRY and CDR2 SYGVKD. This CDR3 spans 14 amino acids. The CDR3 here is CAISDRDSSEKLFF. Written as DNA, the CDR3 is TGTGCCATCTCTGACAGGGACAGCAGTGAAAAACTGTTTTTT.

The rearrangement links TRBV7-9 to TRBJ2-5, with D unresolved. V lost 5 bases to trimming and J lost 5 bases, with 9 bases between them. The CDR3 has 12 residues. CDR1 is SEHNR, CDR2 FQNEAQ, per germline (reference sequence). The CDR3 protein is CASSPYGETQYF. The CDR3 nucleotides are TGTGCCAGCAGCCCTTACGGGGAGACCCAGTACTTC.

The chain has TRBV24-1 and TRBJ1-2; D not resolved. The germline V gene encodes CDR1 KGHDR and CDR2 SFDVKD. Trimming took off 3 bases at V and 1 base at J, with 20 bases between the two ends. The CDR3 has 18 amino acids. This CDR3 reads CATSDAHQFLGVNYGYTF. For the CDR3, the DNA is TGTGCCACCAGTGATGCCCACCAGTTCCTGGGAGTTAACTATGGCTACACCTTC.

This clonotype has just a few counts. In nucleotides, the CDR3 is TGCGCCAGCAGCTTGTCTAGCGGGGACACCGGGGAGCTGTTTTTT. Translated, it gives CASSLSSGDTGELFF. V usage is TRBV5-1 and J usage is TRBJ2-2; 9 nucleotides agree with TRBD2. Germline V lookup: CDR1 SGHRS, CDR2 YFSETQ. The CDR3 consists of 15 residues. With 1 base clipped from V and 3 bases from J, the junction kept 1 base outside the gene matches.

The rearrangement joins TRBV29-1 to TRBJ1-5; TRBD1 might be the D (6 bases). V shed 5 bases and J shed 7 bases, with 15 bases lying between them. The germline V gene has CDR1 SQVTM and CDR2 ANQGSEA. The CDR3 has 13 residues. DNA of the CDR3: TGCAGCGTTCAGGGGATGAACTACCAGCCCCAGCATTTT. Translation gives CSVQGMNYQPQHF.

The CDR3 loop reads CSAPDRESSYNSPLHF. CDR3 nucleotides: TGCAGTGCTCCGGACAGGGAGAGCTCCTATAATTCACCCCTCCACTTT. The rearrangement joins TRBV20-1 to TRBJ1-6, with 8 bases that match TRBD1. The germline CDR1 and CDR2 sequences are DFQATT and SNEGSKA (reference sequence). V lost 5 bases and J lost 0; bases outside the gene matches: 6. The CDR3 runs 16 residues.

The chain links TRBV6-5 to TRBJ2-7; D is undetermined. Germline V lookup: CDR1 MNHEY, CDR2 SVGAGI. The length of the CDR3 is 12 residues. Trimming pared 5 bases from V and 7 bases from J, leaving 12 bases between. The CDR3 nucleotides read TGTGCCAGCAGTGAAGGGTGGGGAGAGCAGTACTTC. It specifies CASSEGWGEQYF.

The V and J genes are TRBV2 and TRBJ2-3, with 8 bases that match TRBD1. Germline values: CDR1 SNHLY, CDR2 FYNNEI. V was clipped by 3 bases and J by 2 bases; unmatched bases: 7. The length of the CDR3 is 16 residues. The DNA for the CDR3 is TGTGCCAGCAGTGATTTTGGGACAGGCAACACAGATACGCAGTATTTT. As protein: CASSDFGTGNTDTQYF.

This clonotype was counted ten times or more. The rearrangement joins TRBV25-1 to TRBJ1-1, with a possible D match to TRBD1 (5 bases). CDR1 is MGHDK, CDR2 SYGVNS, per germline. V shed 4 bases and J shed 4 bases, with 13 bases lying between them. The CDR3 length is 14 residues. The CDR3 DNA reads as TGTGCCAGCAGTGGGGGGTTATCCGGCACTGAAGCTTTCTTT. Translated: CASSGGLSGTEAFF.

CDR3 protein: CAISGATQGQYF. The CDR3, as DNA: TGTGCCATCAGCGGCGCGACCCAGGGGCAGTACTTC. This rearrangement joins TRBV10-3 to TRBJ2-7; D is possibly TRBD1 (5 bases). CDR1 ENHRY and CDR2 SYGVKD come from the germline V gene. The V end was cut by 6 bases, the J end by 9 bases, with 15 bases between. CDR3 size: 12 residues.

The chain recombines TRBV9 with TRBJ2-5, with D perhaps being TRBD1 or TRBD2 (5 bases each). CDR3 size: 14 residues. V was clipped by 6 bases and J by 7 bases, with 19 bases between them. Germline CDR1 SGDLS, CDR2 YYNGEE. For the CDR3, the DNA is TGTGCCAGCAACCCTTCCGGGACGCACAGGACCCAGTACTTC. It codes for CASNPSGTHRTQYF.

To note about this clonotype: A clone one base away is much larger, so this may be a read error. This chain uses TRBV2 with TRBJ1-4; D not certain. V lost 5 bases to trimming and J lost 0 bases, with 13 bases between them. Germline loops: CDR1 SNHLY, CDR2 FYNNEI. The length of the CDR3 is 16 residues. CDR3 amino acids: CASSRRKPTTNEKLFF. Written as DNA, the CDR3 is TGTGCCAGCAGTAGGAGGAAGCCTACAACTAATGAAAAACTGTTTTTT.

This clonotype was counted at least ten times. The V gene is TRBV7-9, the J gene TRBJ2-7; no definite D call. Trimming left V 5 bases short and J 5 bases short, with 19 bases between. Germline assignment: CDR1 SEHNR and CDR2 FQNEAQ (reference sequence). The CDR3 extends over 15 amino acids. In DNA form, the CDR3 reads TGTGCCAGCAGCGGGGTAGCCCCCAAGGACGACGAGCAGTACTTC. Translating it yields CASSGVAPKDDEQYF.

This clonotype was detected ten times or more. The chain joins TRBV20-1 to TRBJ2-5, with 10 bases that match TRBD1. This CDR3 contains 14 residues. Looked up from germline, CDR1 is DFQATT and CDR2 is SNEGSKA (reference sequence). The junction had 5 bases not matched to a gene; V was cut back by 2 bases and J by 5 bases. The CDR3 DNA reads TGCAGTGCTAGATCCGGACAGGGGGAGGAGACCCAGTACTTC. This gives the protein CSARSGQGEETQYF.

The sample holds a few counts of this clonotype. V is TRBV7-9 and J is TRBJ2-5; D is ambiguous. The CDR3 is 15 amino acids. The V gene's germline CDR1 is SEHNR and CDR2 FQNEAQ (reference sequence). V lost 2 bases to trimming and J lost 5 bases, with 15 bases between them. The CDR3 region has the DNA TGTGCCAGCAGCTTAAGGTTGTCCGGGCCCGAGACCCAGTACTTC. Its translation: CASSLRLSGPETQYF.

The chain joins TRBV7-6 to TRBJ1-5; 8 bases are a match to TRBD1. CDR1 and CDR2 (germline): SGHVS, FNYEAQ. J lost 0 bases, V lost 6 bases, and 10 bases had no gene match. This CDR3 is 17 amino acids long. The CDR3 sequence: CASSSGQELYSNQPQHF. In nucleotides, the CDR3 is TGTGCCAGCAGTTCGGGACAGGAACTATATAGCAATCAGCCCCAGCATTTT.

This clonotype was observed a few times. One end of the junction does not line up with germline, which may come from a read error. This rearrangement joins TRBV6-1 to TRBJ1-1; no clear D gene. Germline V gene sequence: CDR1 MNHNS, CDR2 SASEGT. The CDR3 length is 15 residues. Written as DNA, the CDR3 is TGTGCCAGCCGTGACTTGGGCCGCATGAACACTGAAGCTTTCTTT. It yields the protein CASRDLGRMNTEAFF.

This clonotype was detected only a few times. The rearrangement joins TRBV7-6 to TRBJ2-7; 7 bases are shared with TRBD2. From germline, CDR1 is SGHVS and CDR2 FNYEAQ. V lost 5 bases and J lost 7; bases outside the gene matches: 11. CDR3 length: 14 amino acids. The DNA of the CDR3 is TGTGCCAGCAGCCCGGGGGGTAACCTCTGGGAGCAGTACTTC. As protein: CASSPGGNLWEQYF.

This clonotype showed up just a few times. CDR3 nucleotide sequence: TGTGCCAGCAGCTTAGATGGCGAGACAGGGATGAATGAAAAACTGTTTTTT. This translates into CASSLDGETGMNEKLFF. The rearrangement links TRBV7-9 to TRBJ1-4, with 7 bases fitting TRBD1. V lost 1 base to trimming and J lost 5 bases; unmatched junction nucleotides: 10. The germline CDR1 and CDR2 sequences are SEHNR and FQNEAQ (reference sequence). This CDR3 has 17 amino acids.

The chain employs TRBV7-1 and TRBJ1-5, with TRBD1 as a possible D gene (6 bases). TRBV7-1 is recorded as an ORF, its role being uncertain. Trimming took 6 bases from V and 1 from J, leaving 16 bases between them. The CDR3 has 16 amino acids. CDR3 coding DNA: TGTGCCAGCAGTCAGGCAGGGGAGGGGAGCAATCAGCCCCAGCATTTT. It yields the protein CASSQAGEGSNQPQHF.

The V gene is TRBV20-1, the J gene TRBJ1-1; D gene ambiguous. The CDR3 sequence is 15 residues long. CDR1 and CDR2 from the germline V gene are DFQATT and SNEGSKA (reference sequence). V was pared by 3 bases and J by 1 base, with 15 bases between. CDR3 protein: CSARHASGSNTEAFF. CDR3 bases: TGCAGTGCTAGGCATGCAAGTGGTTCGAACACTGAAGCTTTCTTT.